This TCR beta chain emerged from a study of Graves' ophthalmopathy and Graves' hyperthyroidism. Trimming took off 2 bases at V and 0 bases at J, with 8 bases between the two ends. The CDR3 covers 15 residues. Looked up from germline, CDR1 is SEHNR and CDR2 is FQNEAQ (reference sequence). Amplification of the TCR beta CDR3 regions used RNA transcripts (as template). HTBI-primed RT-PCR formed the first round, and a multiplex PCR formed the second. MiXCR, applied by TCRdb to the multiplex PCR reads, yields one record per CDR3 protein. The sample includes over a million distinct CDR3 sequences, about two fifths seen only once; the top ten take roughly 11%. This clonotype showed up many times.

The genes are TRBV7-9 and TRBJ1-3; D ambiguous. This receptor was taken from an adult man with Graves' hyperthyroidism. The sample comprised peripheral blood or thyroid tissue (not recorded which). CDR3 residues: CASSLQTSSGNTIYF. CDR3 coding DNA: TGTGCCAGCAGCTTACAGACGAGCTCTGGAAACACCATATATTTT.